Following are 8 T cell receptor beta chains from one sample sequenced in a study of blood T cell repertoires in COVID-19. Clones were read by immunoSEQ multiplex PCR, and TCRdb kept only the in-frame ones, dropping some. The sample carries around 83,000 clones, just over 85% recorded once. The sample taken for sequencing was peripheral blood. The receptors were sampled from a man in his forties or fifties with active or convalescent COVID-19.

The V call is TRBV29-1, the J call TRBJ2-7, with 10 bases matching TRBD1. Unmatched junction bases numbered 7, after V lost 6 bases and J lost 5 bases. This CDR3 is 13 amino acids long. The germline V gene has CDR1 SQVTM and CDR2 ANQGSEA. The CDR3 DNA reads TGCAGCGTCGACCGGGACAGGGGAGACGAGCAGTACTTC. This encodes CSVDRDRGDEQYF.

This chain uses TRBV28 with TRBJ2-1; D gene ambiguous. The CDR3 contains 11 residues. Trimming stripped 6 bases from V and 8 bases from J, with 8 bases between. CDR1 is MDHEN, CDR2 SYDVKM, per germline. For the CDR3, the DNA is TGTGCCAGCAGCCGCTATGATGAGCAGTTCTTC. It is translated as CASSRYDEQFF.

The CDR3 DNA follows: TGTGCCAGCTCAGACACAGGGGTCAATGAGCAGTTCTTC. Protein: CASSDTGVNEQFF. This chain connects TRBV18 to TRBJ2-1; TRBD1 matches 7 bases. Germline V lookup: CDR1 KGHSH, CDR2 LQKENI. Germline trimming cut 5 bases from V and 6 bases from J; bases unmatched to any gene: 4. The CDR3 loop spans 13 amino acids.

The rearrangement links TRBV24-1 to TRBJ1-4; D uncertain. The CDR3 runs to 12 residues. The germline CDR1 and CDR2 sequences are KGHDR and SFDVKD. Trimming took 3 bases from V and 11 from J, leaving 9 bases between them. This CDR3 reads CATSDEGGKLFF. For the CDR3, the DNA is TGTGCCACCAGTGATGAGGGTGGGAAACTGTTTTTT.

The chain has TRBV12-5 and TRBJ1-1, with a possible D match to TRBD1 (5 bases). CDR1 is LGHNT, CDR2 FRNRAP, per germline. This CDR3 spans 13 amino acids. Trimming stripped 3 bases from V and 2 bases from J, with 7 bases between. The CDR3 DNA reads as TGTGCTAGTGGTTTTGGACACAACACTGAAGCTTTCTTT. As protein: CASGFGHNTEAFF. Full variable domain (missing parts from reference TRBV12-5 and TRBJ1-1): DARVTQTPRHKVTEMGQEVTMRCQPILGHNTVFWYRQTMMQGLELLAYFRNRAPLDDSGMPKDRFSAEMPDATLATLKIQPSEPRDSAVYFCASGFGHNTEAFFGQGTRLTVV.

The chain has TRBV3-1 (or the pseudogene TRBV3-2) and TRBJ1-4; no definite D call. The V end lost 0 bases, the J end lost 4 bases, and 6 bases lay between the germline ends. Germline V gene lookup returns CDR1 LGHDT and CDR2 YNNKEL (reference sequence). CDR3 length: 14 residues. CDR3 nucleotides: TGTGCCAGCAGCCAAGATAACAATAATGAAAAACTGTTTTTT. Protein sequence: CASSQDNNNEKLFF.

V usage is TRBV12-5 and J usage is TRBJ1-1; D may be TRBD1 (6 bases). The CDR3 contains 15 residues. V was clipped by 0 bases and J by 4 bases, with 12 bases between them. CDR1 is LGHNT, CDR2 FRNRAP, per germline. Here the CDR3 reads CASGLVQGGGTEAFF. The DNA for the CDR3 is TGTGCTAGTGGTTTGGTACAGGGTGGGGGCACTGAAGCTTTCTTT.

This clone showed up just once. The chain couples TRBV5-5 to TRBJ1-2; D is uncertain. V gave up 1 base and J gave up 4 bases, with 8 bases separating them. The CDR3 extends over 13 amino acids. Germline V lookup: CDR1 SGHKS, CDR2 YYEKEE (reference sequence). The CDR3 protein is CASSLSWLYGYTF. CDR3 bases: TGTGCCAGCAGCTTGTCGTGGCTCTATGGCTACACCTTC.